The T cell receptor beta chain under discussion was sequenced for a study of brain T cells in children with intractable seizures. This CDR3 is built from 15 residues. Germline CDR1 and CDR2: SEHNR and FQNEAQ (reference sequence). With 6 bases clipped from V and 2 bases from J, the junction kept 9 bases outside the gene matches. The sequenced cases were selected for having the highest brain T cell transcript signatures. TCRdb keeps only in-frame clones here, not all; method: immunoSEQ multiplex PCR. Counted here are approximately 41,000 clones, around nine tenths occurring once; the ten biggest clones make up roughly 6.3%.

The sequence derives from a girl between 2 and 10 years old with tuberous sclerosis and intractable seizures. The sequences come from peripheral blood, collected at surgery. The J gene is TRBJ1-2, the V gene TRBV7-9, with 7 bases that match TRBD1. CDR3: CASRIPTGVNYGYTF. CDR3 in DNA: TGTGCCAGCAGAATTCCTACAGGGGTAAACTATGGCTACACCTTC.